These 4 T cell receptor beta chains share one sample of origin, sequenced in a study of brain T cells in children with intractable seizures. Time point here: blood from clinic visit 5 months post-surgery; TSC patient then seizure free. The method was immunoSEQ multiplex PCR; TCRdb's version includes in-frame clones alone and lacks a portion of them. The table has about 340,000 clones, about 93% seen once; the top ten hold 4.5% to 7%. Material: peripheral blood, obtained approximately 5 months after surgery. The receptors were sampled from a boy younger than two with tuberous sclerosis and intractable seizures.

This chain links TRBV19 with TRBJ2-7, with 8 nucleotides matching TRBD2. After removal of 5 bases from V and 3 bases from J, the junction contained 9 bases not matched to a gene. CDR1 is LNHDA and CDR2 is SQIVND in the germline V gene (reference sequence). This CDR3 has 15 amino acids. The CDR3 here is CASSHGPRGGYEQYF. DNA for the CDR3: TGTGCCAGTAGTCACGGACCCCGGGGGGGCTACGAGCAGTACTTC.

The CDR3 reads CASSPLSGLFYSNQPQHF. The CDR3 region has the DNA TGTGCCAGCAGTCCCCTGTCGGGACTCTTCTATAGCAATCAGCCCCAGCATTTT. V usage is TRBV6-6 and J usage is TRBJ1-5, with a possible D match to TRBD1 (5 bases). The germline CDR1 and CDR2 sequences are MNHNY and SVGAGI (reference sequence). V was cut by 5 bases and J by 0 bases, with 20 bases left in between. The CDR3 length is 18 residues.

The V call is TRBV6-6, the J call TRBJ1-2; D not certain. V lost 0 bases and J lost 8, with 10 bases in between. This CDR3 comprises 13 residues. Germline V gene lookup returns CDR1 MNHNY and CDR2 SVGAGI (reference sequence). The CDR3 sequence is CASSYSGAMGYTF. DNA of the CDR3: TGTGCCAGCAGTTACTCGGGTGCTATGGGCTACACCTTC.

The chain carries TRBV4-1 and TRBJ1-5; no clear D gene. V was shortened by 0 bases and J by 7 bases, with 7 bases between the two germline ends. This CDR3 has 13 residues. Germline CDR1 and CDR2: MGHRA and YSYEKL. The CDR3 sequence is CASSQDPGQPQHF. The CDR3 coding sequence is TGCGCCAGCAGCCAAGATCCGGGCCAGCCCCAGCATTTT.